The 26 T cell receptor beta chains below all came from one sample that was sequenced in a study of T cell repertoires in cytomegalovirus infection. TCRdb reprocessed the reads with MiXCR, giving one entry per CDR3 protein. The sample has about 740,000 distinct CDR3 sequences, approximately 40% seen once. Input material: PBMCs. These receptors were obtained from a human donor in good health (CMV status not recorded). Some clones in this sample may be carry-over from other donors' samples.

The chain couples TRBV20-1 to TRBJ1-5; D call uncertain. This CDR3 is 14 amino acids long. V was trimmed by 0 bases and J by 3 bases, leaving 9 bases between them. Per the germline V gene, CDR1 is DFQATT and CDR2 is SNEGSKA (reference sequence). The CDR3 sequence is CSARDRVNNQPQHF. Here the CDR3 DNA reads TGCAGTGCTAGAGATCGGGTTAACAATCAGCCCCAGCATTTT.

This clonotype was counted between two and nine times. CDR3 DNA: TGTGCCAGCAGTGCCCCACACACAGGGTCCACTGAAGCTTTCTTT. Protein sequence: CASSAPHTGSTEAFF. The chain recombines TRBV12-3 or TRBV12-4 with TRBJ1-1; possible D gene TRBD1, 6 bases. The germline V and J ends were trimmed by 5 bases and 4 bases, with 17 bases remaining between them. CDR3 length: 15 amino acids.

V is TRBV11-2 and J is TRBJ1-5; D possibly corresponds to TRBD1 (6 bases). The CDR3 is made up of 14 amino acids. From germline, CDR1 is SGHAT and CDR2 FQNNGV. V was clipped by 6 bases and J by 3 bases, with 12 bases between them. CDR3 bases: TGTGCCAGCAGTTCAGGGGTGGACAATCAGCCCCAGCATTTT. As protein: CASSSGVDNQPQHF.

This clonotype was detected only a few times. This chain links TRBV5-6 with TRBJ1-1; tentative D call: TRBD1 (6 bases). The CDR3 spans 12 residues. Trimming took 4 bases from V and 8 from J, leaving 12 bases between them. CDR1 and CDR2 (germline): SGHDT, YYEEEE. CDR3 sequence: CASSGWTAEAFF. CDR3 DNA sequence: TGTGCCAGCAGCGGATGGACAGCCGAAGCTTTCTTT.

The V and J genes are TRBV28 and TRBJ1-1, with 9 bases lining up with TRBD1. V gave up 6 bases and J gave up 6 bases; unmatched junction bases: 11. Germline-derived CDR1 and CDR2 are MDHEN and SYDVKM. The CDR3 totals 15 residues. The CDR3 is CASSPLGQGRPEAFF. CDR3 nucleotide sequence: TGTGCCAGCAGCCCCCTGGGACAGGGAAGACCTGAAGCTTTCTTT.

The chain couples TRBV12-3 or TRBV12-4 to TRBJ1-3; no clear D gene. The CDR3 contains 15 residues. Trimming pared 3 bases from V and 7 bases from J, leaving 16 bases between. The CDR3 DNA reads TGTGCCAGCAGTTTCGGTCGACAAGACTCTAACACCATATATTTT. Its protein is CASSFGRQDSNTIYF.

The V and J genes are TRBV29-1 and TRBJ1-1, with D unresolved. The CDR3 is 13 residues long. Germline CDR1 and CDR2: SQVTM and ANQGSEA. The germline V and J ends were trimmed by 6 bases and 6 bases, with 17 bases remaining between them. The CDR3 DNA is TGCAGCGTCGTTGGACCCAGGCCCCCTGAAGCTTTCTTT. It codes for CSVVGPRPPEAFF. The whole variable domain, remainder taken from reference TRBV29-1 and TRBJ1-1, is SAVISQKPSRDICQRGTSLTIQCQVDSQVTMMFWYRQQPGQSLTLIATANQGSEATYESGFVIDKFPISRPNLTFSTLTVSNMSPEDSSIYLCSVVGPRPPEAFFGQGTRLTVV.

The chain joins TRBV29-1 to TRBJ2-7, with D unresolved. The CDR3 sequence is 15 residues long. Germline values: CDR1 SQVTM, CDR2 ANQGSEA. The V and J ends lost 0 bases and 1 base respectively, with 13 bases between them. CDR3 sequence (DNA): TGCAGCGTTGAAGATCAGCGTGGGGAATCCTACGAGCAGTACTTC. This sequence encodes CSVEDQRGESYEQYF.

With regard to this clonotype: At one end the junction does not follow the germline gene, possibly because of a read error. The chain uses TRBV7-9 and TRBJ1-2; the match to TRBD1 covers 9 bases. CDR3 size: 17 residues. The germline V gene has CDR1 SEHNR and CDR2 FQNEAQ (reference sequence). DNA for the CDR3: TGTACCAGCAGGAACTGGGGGGGAGCGGGACAGGGAACCGGCTACACCTTC. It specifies CTSRNWGGAGQGTGYTF.

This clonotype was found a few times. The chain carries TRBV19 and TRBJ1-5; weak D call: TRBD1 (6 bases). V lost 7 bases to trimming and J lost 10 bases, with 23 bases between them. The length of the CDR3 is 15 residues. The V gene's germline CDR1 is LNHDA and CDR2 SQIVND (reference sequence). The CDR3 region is CASKSTGYPSRPQHF. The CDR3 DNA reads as TGTGCCAGTAAATCGACAGGATACCCGTCGCGTCCCCAGCATTTT.

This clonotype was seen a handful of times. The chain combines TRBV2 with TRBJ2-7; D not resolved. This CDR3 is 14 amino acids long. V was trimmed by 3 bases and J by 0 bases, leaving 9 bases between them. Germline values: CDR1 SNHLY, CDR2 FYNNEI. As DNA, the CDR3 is TGTGCCAGCAGTGACTCCACCCGCTCCTACGAGCAGTACTTC. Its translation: CASSDSTRSYEQYF.

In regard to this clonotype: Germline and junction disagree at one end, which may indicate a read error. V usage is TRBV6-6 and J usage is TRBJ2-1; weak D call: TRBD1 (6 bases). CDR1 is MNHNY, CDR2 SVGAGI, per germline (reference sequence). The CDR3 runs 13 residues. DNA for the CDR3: TGTGCCGGCAGTTATTTGGGGGCAAATGAGCAGTTCTTC. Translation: CAGSYLGANEQFF.

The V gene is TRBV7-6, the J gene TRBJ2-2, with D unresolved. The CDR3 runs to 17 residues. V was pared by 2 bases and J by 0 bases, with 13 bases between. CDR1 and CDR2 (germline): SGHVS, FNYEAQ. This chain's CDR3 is CASSLPVSGANTGELFF. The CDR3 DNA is TGTGCCAGCAGCTTACCGGTTTCAGGCGCGAACACCGGGGAGCTGTTTTTT. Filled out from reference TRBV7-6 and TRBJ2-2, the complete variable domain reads GAGVSQSPRYKVTKRGQDVALRCDPISGHVSLYWYRQALGQGPEFLTYFNYEAQQDKSGLPNDRFSAERPEGSISTLTIQRTEQRDSAMYRCASSLPVSGANTGELFFGEGSRLTVL.

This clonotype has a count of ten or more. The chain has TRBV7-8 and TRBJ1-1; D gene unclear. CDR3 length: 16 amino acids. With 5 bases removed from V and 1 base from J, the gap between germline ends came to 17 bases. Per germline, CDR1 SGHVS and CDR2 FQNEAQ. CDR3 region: CASSAGRESKNTEAFF. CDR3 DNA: TGTGCCAGCAGCGCGGGGAGGGAATCTAAGAACACTGAAGCTTTCTTT.

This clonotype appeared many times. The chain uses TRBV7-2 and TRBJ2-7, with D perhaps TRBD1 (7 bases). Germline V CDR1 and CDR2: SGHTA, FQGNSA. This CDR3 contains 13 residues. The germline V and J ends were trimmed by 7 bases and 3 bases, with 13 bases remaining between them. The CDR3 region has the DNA TGTGCCAGCACCCATCAGGGGGGCTACGAGCAGTACTTC. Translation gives CASTHQGGYEQYF.

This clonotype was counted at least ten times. CDR3 coding DNA: TGTGCCAGCAGCTTAGGGCTAGCGGGAGGAATTACAGATACGCAGTATTTT. Amino acid sequence: CASSLGLAGGITDTQYF. The chain links TRBV7-2 to TRBJ2-3; TRBD2 agrees at 11 bases. From germline, CDR1 is SGHTA and CDR2 FQGNSA. This CDR3 has 17 amino acids. With 1 base clipped from V and 3 bases from J, the junction kept 6 bases outside the gene matches. The full variable domain, in which reference TRBV7-2 and TRBJ2-3 provide the parts outside the CDR3, is GAGVSQSPSNKVTEKGKDVELRCDPISGHTALYWYRQSLGQGLEFLIYFQGNSAPDKSGLPSDRFSAERTGGSVSTLTIQRTQQEDSAVYLCASSLGLAGGITDTQYFGPGTRLTVL.

The CDR3 nucleotides read TGTGCCAGCAACCCGGGGCAGGACTTTAACACTGAAGCTTTCTTT. Translating it yields CASNPGQDFNTEAFF. The chain links TRBV2 to TRBJ1-1, with D possibly TRBD1 on 5 matching bases. V was trimmed by 7 bases and J by 2 bases, leaving 17 bases between them. Germline V gives CDR1 SNHLY, CDR2 FYNNEI. This CDR3 has 15 residues.

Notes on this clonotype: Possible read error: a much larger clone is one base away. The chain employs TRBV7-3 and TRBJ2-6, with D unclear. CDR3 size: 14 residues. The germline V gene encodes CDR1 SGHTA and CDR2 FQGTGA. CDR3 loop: CASSLTSRANVLTF. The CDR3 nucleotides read TGTGCCAGCAGCTTAACCTCTAGGGCCAACGTCCTGACTTTC.

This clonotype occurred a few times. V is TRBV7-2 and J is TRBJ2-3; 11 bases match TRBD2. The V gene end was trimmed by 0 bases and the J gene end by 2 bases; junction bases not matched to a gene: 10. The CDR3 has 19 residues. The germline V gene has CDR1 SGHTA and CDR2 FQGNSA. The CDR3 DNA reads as TGTGCCAGCAGCTTAGCCCTTCTAGCGGGAGGAGTAGACACAGATACGCAGTATTTT. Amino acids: CASSLALLAGGVDTDTQYF.

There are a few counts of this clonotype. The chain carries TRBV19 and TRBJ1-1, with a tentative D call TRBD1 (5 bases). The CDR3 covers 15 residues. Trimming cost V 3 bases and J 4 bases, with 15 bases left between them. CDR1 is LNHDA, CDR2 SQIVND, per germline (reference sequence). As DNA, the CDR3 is TGTGCCAGTAGTATGTCCGCAGGGAGAGGCACTGAAGCTTTCTTT. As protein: CASSMSAGRGTEAFF.

The CDR3 DNA is TGTGCCAGCAAGCCAGGGGGCCAGGAGACCCAGTACTTC. Its translation: CASKPGGQETQYF. V usage is TRBV7-3 and J usage is TRBJ2-5; TRBD1 agrees at 8 bases. From germline, CDR1 is SGHTA and CDR2 FQGTGA. The CDR3 runs 13 residues. The ends lost 7 bases at V and 5 bases at J; junction bases unmatched: 6.

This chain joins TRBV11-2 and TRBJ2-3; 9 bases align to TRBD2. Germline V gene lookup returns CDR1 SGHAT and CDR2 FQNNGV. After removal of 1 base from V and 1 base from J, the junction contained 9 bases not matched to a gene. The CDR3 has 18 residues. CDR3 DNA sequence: TGTGCCAGCAGCTTAGGGGCGGGGGGGGCGGGGGGCACAGATACGCAGTATTTT. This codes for CASSLGAGGAGGTDTQYF.

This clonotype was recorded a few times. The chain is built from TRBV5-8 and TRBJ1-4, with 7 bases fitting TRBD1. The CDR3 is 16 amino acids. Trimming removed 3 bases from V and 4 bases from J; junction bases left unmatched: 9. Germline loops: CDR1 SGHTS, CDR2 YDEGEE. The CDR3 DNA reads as TGTGCCAGCAGCTCAGGGACAGTGGGACTTAATGAAAAACTGTTTTTT. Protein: CASSSGTVGLNEKLFF.

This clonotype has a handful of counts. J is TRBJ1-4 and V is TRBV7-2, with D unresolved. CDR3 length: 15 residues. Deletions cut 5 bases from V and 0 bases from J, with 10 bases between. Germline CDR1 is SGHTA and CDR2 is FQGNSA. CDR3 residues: CASSNRGPTNEKLFF. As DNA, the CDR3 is TGTGCCAGCAGCAACCGGGGTCCAACTAATGAAAAACTGTTTTTT.

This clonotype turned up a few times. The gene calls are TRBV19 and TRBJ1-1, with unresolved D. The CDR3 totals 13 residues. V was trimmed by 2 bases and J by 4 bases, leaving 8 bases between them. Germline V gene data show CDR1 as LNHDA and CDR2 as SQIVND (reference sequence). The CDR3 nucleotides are TGTGCCAGTAGTATAACGCGGTCCACTGAAGCTTTCTTT. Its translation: CASSITRSTEAFF.

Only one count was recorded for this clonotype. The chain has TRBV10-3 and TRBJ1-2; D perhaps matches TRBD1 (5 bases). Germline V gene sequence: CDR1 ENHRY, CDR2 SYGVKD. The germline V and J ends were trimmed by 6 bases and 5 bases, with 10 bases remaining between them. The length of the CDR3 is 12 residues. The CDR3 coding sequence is TGTGCCATCAGCCCTGACAGTTATGGCTACACCTTC. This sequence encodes CAISPDSYGYTF.